The 32 T cell receptor beta chains reported below all come from one sample, sequenced in a study of naive and memory T cell subsets. An equimolar mix of two oligonucleotides served as the beta constant-region primer for TRBC1 and TRBC2. In TCRdb, the UMI-ligation and nested PCR reads were re-called with MiXCR into one record per CDR3 protein. Of thousands of distinct CDR3 sequences listed, roughly 8% were seen once; the top ten hold approximately 79%. Sequenced: effector memory CD8+ T cells from blood. Documented subset: effector memory, CD45RA- CD27-. The receptors were sampled from a human donor in good health.

The V gene is TRBV3-1, the J gene TRBJ2-2, with 11 bases matching TRBD2. J was trimmed by 6 bases and V by 3 bases; bases with no gene match: 6. Per germline, CDR1 LGHDT and CDR2 YNNKEL (reference sequence). The CDR3 is 16 amino acids. DNA for the CDR3: TGTGCCAGCAGCCATCCGGGACTAGCGGATGCCGGGGAGCTGTTTTTT. It codes for CASSHPGLADAGELFF.

By frequency in the sample, this clonotype is medium-sized. This chain uses TRBV4-2 with TRBJ2-1, with D tentatively TRBD1 (7 bases). The V gene's germline CDR1 is LGHNA and CDR2 YNFKEQ. CDR3 size: 15 residues. V lost 4 bases to trimming and J lost 8 bases, with 18 bases between them. This chain's CDR3 is CASSREEGAIDEQFF. The CDR3 DNA sequence: TGTGCCAGCAGCCGAGAGGAGGGGGCGATCGATGAGCAGTTCTTC.

In this sample, this clonotype turned up a few times. The V gene is TRBV29-1, the J gene TRBJ2-1; TRBD2 is a possible D gene (6 bases). The CDR3 is made up of 14 amino acids. Trimming removed 7 bases from V and 6 bases from J, with 19 bases in between. Germline values: CDR1 SQVTM, CDR2 ANQGSEA. The CDR3 nucleotides read TGCAGCGCCCCCGGACTACTACGCTTCAATGAGCAGTTCTTC. Its translation: CSAPGLLRFNEQFF.

This clonotype was observed at least ten times. V usage is TRBV21-1 and J usage is TRBJ1-5. TRBV21-1 is termed a pseudogene. The CDR3 extends over 14 amino acids. The DNA of the CDR3 is TGTGCCAGCAGCAAACTGGACAGCAATCAGCCCCAGCATTTT. The encoded protein is CASSKLDSNQPQHF.

The genes are TRBV27 and TRBJ2-1, with a weak D call TRBD2 (6 bases). The CDR3 is 16 amino acids. Trimming removed 4 bases at V and 8 bases at J, with 21 bases between. Germline V CDR1 and CDR2: MNHEY, SMNVEV (reference sequence). DNA for the CDR3: TGTGCCAGCAGTTCGAGAGGAGGGCCGGGATATCATGAGCAGTTCTTC. Its protein is CASSSRGGPGYHEQFF.

This clonotype was seen only a few times. The chain couples TRBV20-1 to TRBJ2-1; D not certain. Germline CDR1 is DFQATT and CDR2 is SNEGSKA (reference sequence). V was pared by 0 bases and J by 3 bases, with 15 bases between. CDR3 size: 16 residues. The CDR3 DNA sequence: TGCAGTGCTAGAGATGCCCTCGCGCCGAACTACAATGAGCAGTTCTTC. It encodes CSARDALAPNYNEQFF.

The chain joins TRBV2 to TRBJ1-1; 7 positions agree with TRBD1. Germline CDR1 is SNHLY and CDR2 is FYNNEI. The CDR3 consists of 14 residues. Losses at the gene ends were 6 bases for V and 2 bases for J; bases not matched to a gene: 6. The CDR3 sequence is CASRETGSNTEAFF. The CDR3 DNA follows: TGTGCCAGCAGAGAGACAGGGAGCAACACTGAAGCTTTCTTT.

This clonotype has a count of ten or more. V usage is TRBV9 and J usage is TRBJ2-3; a possible D gene is TRBD2 (6 bases). The CDR3 has 16 amino acids. The V and J ends lost 3 bases and 1 base respectively, with 15 bases between them. Germline CDR1 is SGDLS and CDR2 is YYNGEE. CDR3 in amino acids: CASSGGRGIGTDTQYF. DNA of the CDR3: TGTGCCAGCAGCGGGGGCCGCGGGATAGGCACAGATACGCAGTATTTT. The complete variable domain, with remaining parts taken from reference TRBV9 and TRBJ2-3, reads DSGVTQTPKHLITATGQRVTLRCSPRSGDLSVYWYQQSLDQGLQFLIQYYNGEERAKGNILERFSAQQFPDLHSELNLSSLELGDSALYFCASSGGRGIGTDTQYFGPGTRLTVL.

By share, this clonotype ranks as medium-sized. The V gene is TRBV13, the J gene TRBJ2-5; D is ambiguous. The CDR3 is 14 amino acids. Germline V gene sequence: CDR1 PRHDT, CDR2 FYEKMQ (reference sequence). V lost 4 bases to trimming and J lost 4 bases, with 13 bases between them. CDR3 in amino acids: CASSSNGLGETQYF. As DNA, the CDR3 is TGTGCCAGCAGCTCGAACGGGCTAGGAGAGACCCAGTACTTC. Drawing the rest from reference TRBV13 and TRBJ2-5, the complete variable domain is AAGVIQSPRHLIKEKRETATLKCYPIPRHDTVYWYQQGPGQDPQFLISFYEKMQSDKGSIPDRFSAQQFSDYHSELNMSSLELGDSALYFCASSSNGLGETQYFGPGTRLLVL.

This clonotype was observed many times. J is TRBJ2-1 and V is TRBV7-8, with TRBD2 identical over 11 bases. CDR1 is SGHVS and CDR2 is FQNEAQ in the germline V gene. There are 15 residues in the CDR3. With V trimmed by 7 bases and J by 6 bases, 8 bases remained unmatched. The CDR3 coding sequence is TGTGCCAGCAAAAAACTAGCGGGAGAAATCAATGAGCAGTTCTTC. Its translation: CASKKLAGEINEQFF.

This clonotype is medium-sized. This chain links TRBV5-1 with TRBJ2-6, with D maybe TRBD1 (6 bases). Germline values: CDR1 SGHRS, CDR2 YFSETQ. With 0 bases removed from V and 0 bases from J, the gap between germline ends came to 13 bases. The CDR3 consists of 18 residues. The CDR3 DNA sequence: TGCGCCAGCAGCTTGGTGACAGGACCTAGCTCTGGGGCCAACGTCCTGACTTTC. As protein: CASSLVTGPSSGANVLTF.

In its sample, this clonotype was seen a few times. The DNA for the CDR3 is TGTGCCAGCAGTGACTCTGCGGGAGGGAACACCGGGGAGCTGTTTTTT. This sequence encodes CASSDSAGGNTGELFF. This chain joins TRBV6-4 and TRBJ2-2; 8 nucleotides line up with TRBD2. This CDR3 is built from 16 residues. The ends lost 0 bases at V and 1 base at J; junction bases unmatched: 1. CDR1 and CDR2 from the germline V gene are MRHNA and SNTAGT.

This clonotype was detected many times. V is TRBV12-3 or TRBV12-4 and J is TRBJ1-1; a weak D match, TRBD1 (5 bases). V dropped 6 bases and J dropped 0 bases, with 11 bases sitting between them. The length of the CDR3 is 14 residues. The CDR3 spells CASRLRDLNTEAFF. As DNA, the CDR3 is TGTGCCAGCAGACTCAGGGACCTGAACACTGAAGCTTTCTTT.

The chain carries TRBV24-1 and TRBJ1-4; maybe TRBD1 (5 bases). The CDR3 extends over 15 amino acids. V lost 4 bases and J lost 4, with 12 bases in between. Per the germline V gene, CDR1 is KGHDR and CDR2 is SFDVKD. The CDR3 region has the DNA TGTGCCACCAGTGACCGACAGAACTTTAATGAAAAACTGTTTTTT. It codes for CATSDRQNFNEKLFF.

This clonotype was recorded at least ten times. V is TRBV9 and J is TRBJ2-1; D may be TRBD2 (5 bases). Trimming removed 6 bases from V and 4 bases from J, with 17 bases in between. The CDR3 extends over 15 amino acids. The germline V gene encodes CDR1 SGDLS and CDR2 YYNGEE. The CDR3 loop reads CASTGTGSQYNEQFF. The CDR3 nucleotides are TGTGCCAGCACCGGAACGGGATCCCAGTACAATGAGCAGTTCTTC.

This clonotype was seen at least ten times. The V call is TRBV20-1, the J call TRBJ2-5; 9 nucleotides match TRBD1. Germline V lookup: CDR1 DFQATT, CDR2 SNEGSKA (reference sequence). The J segment lost 2 bases and the V segment lost 1 base, leaving 2 bases of the junction unmatched. The CDR3 spans 14 residues. CDR3 amino acids: CSARGTGAQETQYF. CDR3 in DNA: TGCAGTGCTAGAGGGACAGGGGCGCAAGAGACCCAGTACTTC.

This chain links TRBV7-2 with TRBJ1-4; D is undetermined. Per germline, CDR1 SGHTA and CDR2 FQGNSA. The CDR3 consists of 14 residues. V was cut by 4 bases and J by 3 bases, with 9 bases left in between. The CDR3 region has the DNA TGTGCCAGCAGCTCCCCCGGGGCTAATGAAAAACTGTTTTTT. Residues: CASSSPGANEKLFF.

This clonotype was picked up a small number of times. V gene TRBV28 combines with J gene TRBJ2-1; D is ambiguous. CDR3 size: 17 residues. Germline V gene data show CDR1 as MDHEN and CDR2 as SYDVKM. Trimming took off 1 base at V and 0 bases at J, with 13 bases between the two ends. The DNA for the CDR3 is TGTGCCAGCAGTTTATTCTTGGCAGCTAACTCCTACAATGAGCAGTTCTTC. As protein: CASSLFLAANSYNEQFF.

The sample holds many counts of this clonotype. The genes are TRBV25-1 and TRBJ2-1; 9 bases align to TRBD2. J gave up 6 bases and V 4 bases, and 4 bases lay outside the gene matches. This CDR3 has 14 amino acids. Germline V CDR1 and CDR2: MGHDK, SYGVNS. CDR3 sequence: CASSVGSGSNEQFF. The CDR3 DNA reads TGTGCCAGCAGTGTCGGTAGCGGGAGCAATGAGCAGTTCTTC.

This clonotype was counted many times. The V and J genes are TRBV3-1 and TRBJ2-7, with 7 positions matching TRBD1. V trimming: 4 bases; J trimming: 5 bases; junction bases outside the gene matches: 14. The CDR3 covers 16 residues. Germline loops: CDR1 LGHDT, CDR2 YNNKEL (reference sequence). CDR3 coding DNA: TGTGCCAGCAGCCGGTCCGACAGGGTCGAGGCCCACGAGCAGTACTTC. Translation gives CASSRSDRVEAHEQYF.

This clonotype came up many times. The J gene is TRBJ2-7, the V gene TRBV9, with no clear D. The CDR3 is 14 amino acids. V lost 7 bases and J lost 0, with 14 bases in between. The germline gives CDR1 SGDLS, CDR2 YYNGEE. CDR3 loop: CASCDMNFSYEQYF. DNA for the CDR3: TGTGCCAGCTGTGATATGAACTTCTCCTACGAGCAGTACTTC. Supplemented by reference TRBV9 and TRBJ2-7, the full variable domain reads DSGVTQTPKHLITATGQRVTLRCSPRSGDLSVYWYQQSLDQGLQFLIQYYNGEERAKGNILERFSAQQFPDLHSELNLSSLELGDSALYFCASCDMNFSYEQYFGPGTRLTVT.

The chain links TRBV7-3 to TRBJ2-7; maybe TRBD1 (6 bases). This CDR3 contains 13 residues. Germline V CDR1 and CDR2: SGHTA, FQGTGA. The V gene lost 5 bases and the J gene lost 4 bases, with 12 bases spanning the gap. In DNA, the CDR3 is TGTGCCAGCAGCCAGGGCAGGGGTTACGAGCAGTACTTC. As protein: CASSQGRGYEQYF. Looking up the rest from reference TRBV7-3 and TRBJ2-7 gives the full variable domain: GAGVSQTPSNKVTEKGKYVELRCDPISGHTALYWYRQSLGQGPEFLIYFQGTGAADDSGLPNDRFFAVRPEGSVSTLKIQRTERGDSAVYLCASSQGRGYEQYFGPGTRLTVT.

This clonotype appeared a few times. This sequence joins TRBV6-2 or TRBV6-3 and TRBJ2-1, with D perhaps TRBD1 or TRBD2 (7 bases each). CDR1 MNHEY and CDR2 SVGEGT come from the germline V gene. CDR3 length: 17 amino acids. With 6 bases removed from V and 5 bases from J, the gap between germline ends came to 23 bases. The CDR3 here is CASRGQRAASGNNEQFF. Written as DNA, the CDR3 is TGTGCCAGCAGGGGACAGCGGGCGGCTAGCGGAAACAATGAGCAGTTCTTC.

This clonotype was counted at least ten times. The rearrangement uses TRBV6-1 and TRBJ2-1; no firm D call. There are 16 residues in the CDR3. Germline V gives CDR1 MNHNS, CDR2 SASEGT. Trimming shortened V by 5 bases and J by 5 bases, and 19 bases separated the two germline ends. This CDR3 reads CASSLIHYRANNEQFF. The CDR3 coding sequence is TGTGCCAGCAGTCTAATCCACTACCGGGCCAACAATGAGCAGTTCTTC.

This clonotype was detected many times. The chain recombines TRBV28 with TRBJ2-1; no clear D gene. V lost 3 bases to trimming and J lost 6 bases, with 12 bases between them. Germline V gene data show CDR1 as MDHEN and CDR2 as SYDVKM. The CDR3 consists of 14 residues. The CDR3 sequence: CASSFELLINEQFF. In DNA, the CDR3 is TGTGCCAGCAGTTTTGAACTCTTAATCAATGAGCAGTTCTTC.

The genes are TRBV6-2 or TRBV6-3 and TRBJ1-1; D unclear. Germline-derived CDR1 and CDR2 are MNHEY and SVGEGT. The CDR3 runs 11 residues. Trimming removed 2 bases at V and 5 bases at J, with 3 bases between. CDR3 nucleotides: TGTGCCAGCAGTTACGGTACTGAAGCTTTCTTT. Translation gives CASSYGTEAFF.

The chain carries TRBV9 and TRBJ1-1; the D gene is possibly TRBD1 (6 bases). V gave up 3 bases and J gave up 1 base, with 13 bases separating them. Per the germline V gene, CDR1 is SGDLS and CDR2 is YYNGEE. This CDR3 has 15 residues. The CDR3 loop is CASSAEGHQNTEAFF. CDR3 bases: TGTGCCAGCAGCGCAGAGGGACATCAGAACACTGAAGCTTTCTTT.

This clonotype was recorded many times. The V call is TRBV4-1, the J call TRBJ1-1; D is uncertain. V lost 3 bases to trimming and J lost 0 bases, with 8 bases between them. CDR1 is MGHRA and CDR2 is YSYEKL in the germline V gene. The CDR3 has 14 amino acids. CDR3 amino acids: CASSHPAMNTEAFF. CDR3 sequence (DNA): TGCGCCAGCAGCCACCCGGCGATGAACACTGAAGCTTTCTTT.

This clonotype has a count of ten or more. The chain has TRBV28 and TRBJ1-5, with D unclear. The CDR3 contains 17 residues. V was cut by 2 bases and J by 1 base, with 15 bases left in between. Germline CDR1 is MDHEN and CDR2 is SYDVKM. The CDR3 bases are TGTGCCAGCAGTTTACCCATATTAATAGGGAGCAATCAGCCCCAGCATTTT. This sequence encodes CASSLPILIGSNQPQHF. The complete variable domain, with remaining parts taken from reference TRBV28 and TRBJ1-5, reads DVKVTQSSRYLVKRTGEKVFLECVQDMDHENMFWYRQDPGLGLRLIYFSYDVKMKEKGDIPEGYSVSREKKERFSLILESASTNQTSMYLCASSLPILIGSNQPQHFGDGTRLSIL.

This clonotype was recorded at least ten times. The gene calls are TRBV19 and TRBJ2-5; TRBD1 might be the D (6 bases). V dropped 6 bases and J dropped 4 bases, with 21 bases sitting between them. The CDR3 extends over 16 amino acids. The V gene's germline CDR1 is LNHDA and CDR2 SQIVND (reference sequence). CDR3 coding DNA: TGTGCCAGTAGCAGCAGGGGTCTAGCCAGGTCAGAGACCCAGTACTTC. Its translation is CASSSRGLARSETQYF.

This clonotype was observed many times. One end of the junction is discordant with germline, which a read error may explain. V and J are TRBV20-1 and TRBJ2-3, with 8 positions matching TRBD2. This CDR3 has 14 amino acids. From germline, CDR1 is DFQATT and CDR2 SNEGSKA (reference sequence). The chain's CDR3 is CSARELAETYTQYF. The CDR3 DNA follows: TGCAGTGCTCGAGAACTAGCGGAAACGTATACGCAGTATTTT.

This clonotype was seen a handful of times. This chain joins TRBV4-2 and TRBJ2-1; maybe TRBD2 (6 bases). The CDR3 totals 16 residues. Germline V lookup: CDR1 LGHNA, CDR2 YNFKEQ. The V end was cut by 1 base, the J end by 5 bases, with 15 bases between. The CDR3 sequence is CASSQAEGSGDNEQFF. The CDR3 nucleotides read TGTGCCAGCAGCCAAGCCGAGGGGTCGGGGGACAATGAGCAGTTCTTC.